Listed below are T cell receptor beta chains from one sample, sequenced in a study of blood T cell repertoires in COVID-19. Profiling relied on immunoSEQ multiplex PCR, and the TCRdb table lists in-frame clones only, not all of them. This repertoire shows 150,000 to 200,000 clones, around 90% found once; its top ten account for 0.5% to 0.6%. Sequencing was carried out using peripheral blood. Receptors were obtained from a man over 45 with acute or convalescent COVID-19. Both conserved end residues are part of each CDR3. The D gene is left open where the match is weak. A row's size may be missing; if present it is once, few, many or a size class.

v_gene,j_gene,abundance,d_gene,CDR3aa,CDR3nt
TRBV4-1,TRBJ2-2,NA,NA,CASSHRGARDTGELFF,TGCGCCAGCAGCCACCGGGGGGCTCGGGACACCGGGGAGCTGTTTTTT
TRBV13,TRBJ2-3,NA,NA,CASSLARGDTQYF,TGTGCCAGCAGTCTTGCAAGGGGGGATACGCAGTATTTT
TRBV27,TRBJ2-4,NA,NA,CASSRSPTWANIQYF,TGTGCCAGCAGTCGCTCGCCGACATGGGCAAACATTCAGTACTTC
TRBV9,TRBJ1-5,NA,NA,CASSPGGQGNQPQHF,TGTGCCAGCAGCCCGGGCGGACAAGGCAATCAGCCCCAGCATTTT
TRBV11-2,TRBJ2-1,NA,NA,CASSLQSQYNEQFF,TGTGCCAGCAGCTTACAATCACAGTACAATGAGCAGTTCTTC
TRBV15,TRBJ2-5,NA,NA,CATSRDIGEGETQYF,TGTGCCACCAGCAGAGATATTGGAGAGGGAGAGACCCAGTACTTC
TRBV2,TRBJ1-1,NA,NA,CASLFGQGNTEAFF,TGTGCCAGCCTCTTTGGGCAGGGGAACACTGAAGCTTTCTTT
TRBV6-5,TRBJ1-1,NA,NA,CASSYLDMNTEAFF,TGTGCCAGCAGTTACCTGGACATGAACACTGAAGCTTTCTTT
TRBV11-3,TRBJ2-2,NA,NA,CASSPGPTGTGELFF,TGTGCCAGCAGCCCTGGCCCTACGGGGACCGGGGAGCTGTTTTTT
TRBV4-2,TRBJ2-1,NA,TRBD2,CASSPSSQGTSGRPRTYNEQFF,TGTGCCAGCAGCCCCTCGTCCCAGGGCACTAGCGGGAGGCCAAGGACCTACAATGAGCAGTTCTTC
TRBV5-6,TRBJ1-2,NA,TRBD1,CASSPTGLAYGYTF,TGTGCCAGCAGCCCGACAGGGTTGGCCTATGGCTACACCTTC
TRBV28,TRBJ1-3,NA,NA,CASSSGAGNTIYF,TGTGCCAGCAGCAGCGGCGCGGGAAACACCATATATTTT
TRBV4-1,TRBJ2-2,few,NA,CASSPRTVNTGELFF,TGCGCCAGCAGCCCAAGGACAGTGAACACCGGGGAGCTGTTTTTT
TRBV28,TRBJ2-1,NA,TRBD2,CASRQRARLAGVNEQFF,TGTGCCAGCAGACAACGGGCTAGGCTAGCGGGAGTCAATGAGCAGTTCTTC
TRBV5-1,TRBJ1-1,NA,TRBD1,CASSSLPGQGEAFF,TGCGCCAGCAGCTCCTTACCGGGACAGGGAGAAGCTTTCTTT
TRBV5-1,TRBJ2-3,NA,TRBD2,CASTLGGTSGTDTQYF,TGCGCCAGCACGCTCGGAGGGACTAGCGGGACAGATACGCAGTATTTT
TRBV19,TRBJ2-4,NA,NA,CASSPDIGQGDIQYF,TGTGCCAGTAGTCCTGACATAGGGCAGGGTGACATTCAGTACTTC
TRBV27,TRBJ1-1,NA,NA,CASSLTGGGTEAFF,TGTGCCAGCAGTTTAACCGGGGGTGGCACTGAAGCTTTCTTT
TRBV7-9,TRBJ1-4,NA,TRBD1,CASSFVGQGITNEKLFF,TGTGCCAGCAGCTTTGTAGGACAGGGGATAACTAATGAAAAACTGTTTTTT
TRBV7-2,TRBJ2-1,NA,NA,CASSLRRYPEDNEQFF,TGTGCCAGCAGCTTAAGAAGGTACCCCGAGGACAATGAGCAGTTCTTC
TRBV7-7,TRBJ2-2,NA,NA,CASKVGPNTGELFF,TGTGCCAGCAAAGTGGGCCCGAACACCGGGGAGCTGTTTTTT
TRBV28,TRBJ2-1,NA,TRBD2,CASKHSGSWLNEQFF,TGTGCCAGCAAACATAGCGGGAGTTGGCTCAATGAGCAGTTCTTC
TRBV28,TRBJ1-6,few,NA,CASSLPGGLDNSPLHF,TGTGCCAGCAGTTTACCGGGGGGGTTAGATAATTCACCCCTCCACTTT
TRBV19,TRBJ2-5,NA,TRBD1,CASSLTGVHETQYF,TGTGCCAGTAGTCTGACAGGGGTCCATGAGACCCAGTACTTC
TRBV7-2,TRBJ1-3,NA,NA,CASSFTGIPGNTIYF,TGTGCCAGCAGCTTCACAGGGATCCCTGGAAACACCATATATTTT
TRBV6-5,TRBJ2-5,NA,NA,CASRRTEETQYF,TGTGCCAGCAGAAGGACAGAAGAGACCCAGTACTTC
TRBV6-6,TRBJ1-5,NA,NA,CASSYGGARNQPQHF,TGTGCCAGCAGTTACGGGGGGGCGCGCAATCAGCCCCAGCATTTT
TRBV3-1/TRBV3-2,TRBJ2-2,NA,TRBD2,CASTSGLAGVNTGELFF,TGTGCCAGCACTTCGGGACTAGCGGGGGTAAACACCGGGGAGCTGTTTTTT
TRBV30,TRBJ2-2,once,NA,CAWSVLGLNTGELFF,TGTGCCTGGAGTGTATTGGGGCTGAACACCGGGGAGCTGTTTTTT
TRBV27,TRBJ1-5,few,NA,CASSLQEGQPQHF,TGTGCCAGCAGTTTACAAGAGGGCCAGCCCCAGCATTTT
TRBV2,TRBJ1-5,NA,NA,CASRPQGHSNQPQHF,TGTGCCAGCAGACCACAGGGACATAGCAATCAGCCCCAGCATTTT
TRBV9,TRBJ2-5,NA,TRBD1,CASSVGPEGQVKYF,TGTGCCAGCAGCGTAGGCCCCGAAGGACAGGTCAAGTACTTC
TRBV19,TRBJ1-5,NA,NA,CASSPRTDSFQPQHF,TGTGCCAGTAGTCCGCGGACAGATTCGTTTCAGCCCCAGCATTTT
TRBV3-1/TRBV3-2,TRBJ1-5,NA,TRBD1,CASSPGQGNQPQHF,TGTGCCAGCAGCCCGGGACAGGGCAATCAGCCCCAGCATTTT
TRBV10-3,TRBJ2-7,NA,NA,CAISDGDFSYEQYF,TGTGCCATCAGTGATGGGGACTTCTCCTACGAGCAGTACTTC
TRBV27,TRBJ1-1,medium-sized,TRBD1,CASSPTGGMNTEAFF,TGTGCCAGCAGCCCGACAGGGGGCATGAACACTGAAGCTTTCTTT
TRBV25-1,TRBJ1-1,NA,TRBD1,CASSEEGTGGSPEAFF,TGTGCCAGCAGTGAGGAGGGTACAGGGGGCAGCCCTGAAGCTTTCTTT
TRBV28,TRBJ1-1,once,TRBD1,CASKVGQGGTEAFF,TGTGCCAGCAAGGTCGGACAGGGGGGCACTGAAGCTTTCTTT
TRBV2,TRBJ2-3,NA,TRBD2,CASSGHSGLAGTDTQYF,TGTGCCAGCAGTGGACATTCGGGACTAGCGGGCACAGATACGCAGTATTTT
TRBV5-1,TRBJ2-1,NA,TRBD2,CASRPGLALNEQFF,TGCGCCAGCAGACCGGGACTAGCCCTCAATGAGCAGTTCTTC
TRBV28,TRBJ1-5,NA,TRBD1,CASSLYGQGNNQPQHF,TGTGCCAGCAGTTTATACGGACAGGGTAACAATCAGCCCCAGCATTTT
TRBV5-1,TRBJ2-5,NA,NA,CASSLGRERFGETQYF,TGCGCCAGCAGCTTGGGCAGGGAAAGGTTCGGAGAGACCCAGTACTTC
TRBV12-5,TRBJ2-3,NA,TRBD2,CASGLPPVTSASTDTQYF,TGTGCTAGTGGTTTGCCACCCGTCACTAGCGCGAGCACAGATACGCAGTATTTT
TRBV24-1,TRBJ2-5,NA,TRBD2,CATGLVAGDRETQYF,TGTGCCACCGGTTTAGTAGCGGGGGACAGAGAGACCCAGTACTTC
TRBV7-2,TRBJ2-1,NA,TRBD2,CASSSLASGPNEQFF,TGTGCCAGCAGCTCCCTCGCTAGCGGGCCAAATGAGCAGTTCTTC
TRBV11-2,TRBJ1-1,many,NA,CASSPDGVWAFF,TGTGCCAGCAGCCCCGACGGGGTTTGGGCTTTCTTT